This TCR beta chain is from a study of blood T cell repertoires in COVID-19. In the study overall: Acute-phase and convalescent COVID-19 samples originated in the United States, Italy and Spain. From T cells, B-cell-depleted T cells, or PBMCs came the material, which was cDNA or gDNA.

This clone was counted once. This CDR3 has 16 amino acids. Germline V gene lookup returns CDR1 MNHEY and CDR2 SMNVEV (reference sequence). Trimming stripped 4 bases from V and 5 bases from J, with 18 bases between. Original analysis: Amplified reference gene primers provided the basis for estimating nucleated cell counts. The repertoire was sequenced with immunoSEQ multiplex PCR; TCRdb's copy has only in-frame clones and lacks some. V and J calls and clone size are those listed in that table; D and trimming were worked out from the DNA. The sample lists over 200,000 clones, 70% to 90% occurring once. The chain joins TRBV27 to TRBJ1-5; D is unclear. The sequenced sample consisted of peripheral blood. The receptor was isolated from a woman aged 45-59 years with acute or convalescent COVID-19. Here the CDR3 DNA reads TGTGCCAGCAGTTCCTATTCCAGAGGTCTCGATCAGCCCCAGCATTTT. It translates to CASSSYSRGLDQPQHF.